This T cell receptor beta chain was recorded in a study of blood T cell repertoires in COVID-19. Overall study: In each case, the material was cDNA or gDNA derived from T cells, B-cell-depleted T cells, or PBMCs.

Per the original methods: Scientists estimated how many nucleated cells there were by amplifying reference gene primers. The repertoire was sequenced with immunoSEQ multiplex PCR; TCRdb's copy has only in-frame clones and lacks some. That table is the source of V, J and clone size, and D and trimming were worked out from the DNA. This sample carries over 200,000 clones, about nine tenths of them seen once, and the ten largest clones take 4.5% to 7.5%. The CDR3 totals 11 residues. The germline CDR1 and CDR2 sequences are SGHTA and FQGNSA. Trimming cost V 4 bases and J 9 bases, with 7 bases left between them.

This chain joins TRBV7-2 and TRBJ2-1; D is uncertain. Sequenced: peripheral blood. The TCR sequence derives from a man older than 75 with acute or convalescent COVID-19. Here the CDR3 reads CASSSLSEQFF. The DNA for the CDR3 is TGTGCCAGCAGCTCCCTTTCTGAGCAGTTCTTC.